This passage covers 32 T cell receptor beta chains from one sample sequenced in a study of blood T cell repertoires in COVID-19. Sequenced by immunoSEQ multiplex PCR; TCRdb stores in-frame clones only, minus some. The profile shows approximately 81,000 clones, 91% of them singletons. Sequences were obtained from peripheral blood. Source of these receptors: a woman aged 45-59 years in a cohort sampled during active COVID-19.

This chain links TRBV10-1 with TRBJ2-7; the D is unclear. Per germline, CDR1 WNHNN and CDR2 SYGVQD (reference sequence). The V and J ends lost 5 bases and 2 bases respectively, with 13 bases between them. CDR3 size: 14 residues. The CDR3 reads CASSLARYPYEQYF. The CDR3 nucleotides are TGCGCCAGCAGTTTGGCCCGATACCCCTACGAGCAGTACTTC.

The chain couples TRBV7-9 to TRBJ2-7; D perhaps matches TRBD1 (5 bases). This CDR3 comprises 14 residues. Trimming stripped 4 bases from V and 7 bases from J, with 17 bases between. Germline assignment: CDR1 SEHNR and CDR2 FQNEAQ (reference sequence). CDR3 residues: CASSYWAASGEQYF. The CDR3 nucleotides read TGTGCCAGCAGCTACTGGGCCGCATCAGGGGAGCAGTACTTC.

The rearrangement uses TRBV3-1 (or the pseudogene TRBV3-2) and TRBJ1-1, with 7 bases that match TRBD1. Trimming took 1 base from V and 4 from J; bases not matched to a gene: 3. The CDR3 spans 14 residues. Germline V gene data show CDR1 as LGHDT and CDR2 as YNNKEL (reference sequence). The CDR3 sequence is CASSQAQGGTEAFF. DNA for the CDR3: TGTGCCAGCAGCCAAGCCCAGGGGGGCACTGAAGCTTTCTTT.

The rearrangement joins TRBV19 to TRBJ1-2; D might be TRBD1 (6 bases). Deletions cut 2 bases from V and 4 bases from J, with 14 bases between. CDR1 is LNHDA and CDR2 is SQIVND in the germline V gene (reference sequence). The CDR3 loop spans 15 amino acids. CDR3 DNA: TGTGCCAGTAGTATAAACGGCAGGGGTGTCTATGGCTACACCTTC. It is translated as CASSINGRGVYGYTF.

The J gene is TRBJ2-1, the V gene TRBV19; 8 bases line up with TRBD2. Losses at the gene ends were 10 bases for V and 3 bases for J; bases not matched to a gene: 8. This CDR3 is 14 amino acids long. Germline lookup yields CDR1 LNHDA and CDR2 SQIVND (reference sequence). The CDR3 DNA reads TGTGCCACCAAAGCGGGGGACTACTACAATGAGCAGTTCTTC. Translated: CATKAGDYYNEQFF. The full variable domain, with the rest looked up from reference TRBV19 and TRBJ2-1, is DGGITQSPKYLFRKEGQNVTLSCEQNLNHDAMYWYRQDPGQGLRLIYYSQIVNDFQKGDIAEGYSVSREKKESFPLTVTSAQKNPTAFYLCATKAGDYYNEQFFGPGTRLTVL.

The chain links TRBV5-4 to TRBJ2-7; no definite D call. This CDR3 has 14 residues. The V gene's germline CDR1 is SGHNT and CDR2 YYREEE (reference sequence). The V gene lost 2 bases and the J gene lost 3 bases, with 12 bases spanning the gap. The CDR3 region is CASSFGTANYEQYF. The CDR3 DNA reads TGTGCCAGCAGCTTCGGAACAGCCAACTACGAGCAGTACTTC.

J is TRBJ1-3 and V is TRBV7-2; 7 positions match TRBD1. Germline assignment: CDR1 SGHTA and CDR2 FQGNSA. The CDR3 consists of 16 residues. Unmatched junction bases numbered 11, after V lost 5 bases and J lost 4 bases. CDR3 sequence (DNA): TGTGCCAGCAGCCCGCAGCCAGGGGGAGTAGGAAACACCATATATTTT. This translates into CASSPQPGGVGNTIYF.

This clone was counted a single time. The rearrangement joins TRBV4-1 to TRBJ2-1, with 9 bases identical to TRBD2. Germline CDR1 MGHRA, CDR2 YSYEKL. Unmatched junction bases numbered 8, after V lost 0 bases and J lost 8 bases. The CDR3 has 16 residues. As DNA, the CDR3 is TGCGCCAGCAGCCAAGATGGCGGGAGGGAATTGGATGAGCAGTTCTTC. Translation: CASSQDGGRELDEQFF.

The CDR3 DNA follows: TGTGCCAGCAGTTACGCGGGACGGGAGCTTGAGACCCAGTACTTC. Its protein is CASSYAGRELETQYF. The chain couples TRBV6-5 to TRBJ2-5; D perhaps matches TRBD2 (6 bases). The germline CDR1 and CDR2 sequences are MNHEY and SVGAGI. This CDR3 region has 15 residues. Trimming took 2 bases from V and 5 from J, leaving 15 bases between them.

The sample holds one count of this clone. The genes are TRBV6-5 and TRBJ2-1; maybe TRBD1 (5 bases). The CDR3 is 11 residues long. The germline V gene encodes CDR1 MNHEY and CDR2 SVGAGI. Trimming cost V 8 bases and J 5 bases, with 7 bases left between them. The chain's CDR3 is CASWGNNEQFF. The CDR3 DNA is TGTGCCAGCTGGGGCAACAATGAGCAGTTCTTC.

This chain connects TRBV7-9 to TRBJ1-4; D is possibly TRBD1 (5 bases). The CDR3 has 14 amino acids. The V gene's germline CDR1 is SEHNR and CDR2 FQNEAQ (reference sequence). Trimming pared 6 bases from V and 7 bases from J, leaving 15 bases between. Here the CDR3 reads CASSFYSGPEKLFF. The DNA of the CDR3 is TGTGCCAGCAGTTTCTATTCAGGGCCTGAAAAACTGTTTTTT.

The V call is TRBV19, the J call TRBJ1-5; 9 bases fit TRBD1. Germline V gene sequence: CDR1 LNHDA, CDR2 SQIVND (reference sequence). The CDR3 consists of 14 residues. V was clipped by 6 bases and J by 9 bases; unmatched bases: 9. The CDR3 loop reads CASRMDRGGGPQHF. The CDR3 DNA follows: TGTGCCAGTAGAATGGACAGGGGTGGAGGGCCCCAGCATTTT.

This clone was seen only once. The chain employs TRBV3-1 (or the pseudogene TRBV3-2) and TRBJ2-7; D uncertain. Trimming left V 3 bases short and J 3 bases short, with 15 bases between. Germline CDR1 reads LGHDT; CDR2 reads YNNKEL (reference sequence). The CDR3 covers 15 residues. CDR3 sequence (DNA): TGTGCCAGCAGCCAGGCGGCCACAACCCTCTACGAGCAGTACTTC. Translated: CASSQAATTLYEQYF.

The CDR3 loop is CSVDIAYQETQYF. The CDR3 coding sequence is TGCAGCGTTGATATAGCGTACCAAGAGACCCAGTACTTC. This sequence joins TRBV29-1 and TRBJ2-5; weak D call: TRBD2 (5 bases). CDR3 length equals 13 residues. Germline V gives CDR1 SQVTM, CDR2 ANQGSEA. Trimming took 3 bases from V and 0 from J, leaving 8 bases between them. The full variable domain, completed using reference TRBV29-1 and TRBJ2-5, is SAVISQKPSRDICQRGTSLTIQCQVDSQVTMMFWYRQQPGQSLTLIATANQGSEATYESGFVIDKFPISRPNLTFSTLTVSNMSPEDSSIYLCSVDIAYQETQYFGPGTRLLVL.

This clone has a single count. The sample has other DNA sequences that encode this CDR3 too. The V and J genes are TRBV3-1 (or the pseudogene TRBV3-2) and TRBJ1-1, with D uncertain. With 4 bases removed from V and 1 base from J, the gap between germline ends came to 7 bases. The length of the CDR3 is 13 residues. CDR1 and CDR2 from the germline V gene are LGHDT and YNNKEL (reference sequence). CDR3 protein: CASSPTANTEAFF. The CDR3 region has the DNA TGTGCCAGCAGCCCCACAGCGAACACTGAAGCTTTCTTT.

As for this clone: Other nucleotide sequences in the sample specify the same CDR3. This chain links TRBV7-9 with TRBJ2-4; the D gene is possibly TRBD1 (5 bases). The ends were cut back, 3 bases at V and 0 bases at J, with 12 bases in the middle. The germline V gene encodes CDR1 SEHNR and CDR2 FQNEAQ (reference sequence). The CDR3 extends over 16 amino acids. CDR3 in amino acids: CASSLEGVLAKNIQYF. CDR3 DNA sequence: TGTGCCAGCAGCTTGGAAGGGGTTCTAGCCAAAAACATTCAGTACTTC.

V gene TRBV7-3 combines with J gene TRBJ2-7; D perhaps matches TRBD2 (5 bases). The CDR3 runs to 16 residues. The V end lost 5 bases, the J end lost 0 bases, and 17 bases lay between the germline ends. Germline V CDR1 and CDR2: SGHTA, FQGTGA. CDR3 sequence (DNA): TGTGCCAGCAGCCCTAACTCGGGGTCCAGCTCCTACGAGCAGTACTTC. This translates into CASSPNSGSSSYEQYF. Full variable domain (rest looked up from reference TRBV7-3 and TRBJ2-7): GAGVSQTPSNKVTEKGKYVELRCDPISGHTALYWYRQSLGQGPEFLIYFQGTGAADDSGLPNDRFFAVRPEGSVSTLKIQRTERGDSAVYLCASSPNSGSSSYEQYFGPGTRLTVT.

The chain is built from TRBV11-2 and TRBJ2-1; the match to TRBD2 covers 8 bases. The germline V gene has CDR1 SGHAT and CDR2 FQNNGV. The CDR3 sequence is 14 residues long. V lost 5 bases and J lost 9; bases outside the gene matches: 9. The CDR3 is CASSIAGTRGEQFF. The CDR3 DNA follows: TGTGCCAGCAGCATCGCCGGGACTAGAGGTGAGCAGTTCTTC.

The chain recombines TRBV15 with TRBJ2-7; D may be TRBD1 (5 bases). V lost 3 bases, J lost 0 bases, and 9 bases lay in between. Germline lookup yields CDR1 LNHNV and CDR2 YYDKDF (reference sequence). This CDR3 spans 14 amino acids. In nucleotides, the CDR3 is TGTGCCACCAGCAGTGCAGGGTACTCCTACGAGCAGTACTTC. Protein sequence: CATSSAGYSYEQYF.

The V gene is TRBV6-5, the J gene TRBJ2-7; tentative D call: TRBD2 (6 bases). Germline V gene lookup returns CDR1 MNHEY and CDR2 SVGAGI. Between the trimmed V and J ends, which lost 6 bases and 2 bases, there was a span of 17 bases. This CDR3 contains 15 residues. The CDR3 DNA reads as TGTGCCAGCAGATATTCCGGGACTGCGGCCTACGAGCAGTACTTC. It yields the protein CASRYSGTAAYEQYF.

This rearrangement joins TRBV7-5 to TRBJ2-3; the D call in the table, TRBD2, was not verified against the DNA. TRBV7-5 is given as a pseudogene. CDR3 length: 15 residues. CDR3 coding DNA: TGTGCCAGAAGCAACTCGGGGGTCACCACAGATACGCAGTATTTT. Protein: CARSNSGVTTDTQYF.

V is TRBV9 and J is TRBJ2-3; 10 bases map to TRBD2. Germline assignment: CDR1 SGDLS and CDR2 YYNGEE. The V and J ends lost 4 bases and 9 bases, in that order; junction bases with no gene match: 14. The CDR3 contains 16 residues. CDR3 bases: TGTGCCAGCAGCCCCCGAGGGACTAGCGAGGTGGGGACGCAGTATTTT. Translating gives CASSPRGTSEVGTQYF.

V usage is TRBV3-1 (or the pseudogene TRBV3-2) and J usage is TRBJ1-4; 12 bases line up with TRBD1. Unmatched junction bases numbered 1, after V lost 1 base and J lost 7 bases. The CDR3 covers 15 residues. The V gene's germline CDR1 is LGHDT and CDR2 YNNKEL (reference sequence). The chain's CDR3 is CASSQGDRGPEKLFF. The CDR3 nucleotides read TGTGCCAGCAGCCAAGGGGACAGGGGGCCTGAAAAACTGTTTTTT.

The CDR3 DNA reads as TGCAGCGTTGAGGGTGGGACAGTAAACGGCTACACCTTC. This codes for CSVEGGTVNGYTF. The J gene is TRBJ1-2, the V gene TRBV29-1; 7 bases are a match to TRBD1. This CDR3 contains 13 residues. The J segment lost 8 bases and the V segment lost 3 bases, leaving 9 bases of the junction unmatched. Germline V CDR1 and CDR2: SQVTM, ANQGSEA.

This rearrangement joins TRBV5-8 to TRBJ2-7; the D is unclear. The CDR3 consists of 14 residues. The germline V gene encodes CDR1 SGHTS and CDR2 YDEGEE. Trimming shortened V by 6 bases and J by 4 bases, and 17 bases separated the two germline ends. The CDR3 here is CASTIVGIGYEQYF. The DNA for the CDR3 is TGTGCCAGCACCATCGTCGGTATCGGGTACGAGCAGTACTTC. Full variable domain (missing parts from reference TRBV5-8 and TRBJ2-7): EAGVTQSPTHLIKTRGQQATLRCSPISGHTSVYWYQQALGLGLQFLLWYDEGEERNRGNFPPRFSGRQFPNYSSELNVNALELEDSALYLCASTIVGIGYEQYFGPGTRLTVT.

The rearrangement joins TRBV6-5 to TRBJ2-1; 7 bases align to TRBD2. J gave up 4 bases and V 7 bases, and 10 bases lay outside the gene matches. CDR3 size: 15 residues. Germline V gene lookup returns CDR1 MNHEY and CDR2 SVGAGI. CDR3 nucleotides: TGTGCCAGCACTCTAACGGGGGAGGGGTACAATGAGCAGTTCTTC. Residues: CASTLTGEGYNEQFF.

V and J are TRBV28 and TRBJ2-5; D is perhaps TRBD2 (5 bases). The V gene's germline CDR1 is MDHEN and CDR2 SYDVKM. This CDR3 comprises 15 residues. V gave up 9 bases and J gave up 0 bases, with 17 bases separating them. The CDR3 region is CARNRYEGNQETQYF. DNA of the CDR3: TGTGCCAGGAACCGGTACGAGGGCAACCAAGAGACCCAGTACTTC.

This rearrangement joins TRBV28 to TRBJ2-7; 12 bases agree with TRBD1. This CDR3 has 17 amino acids. Germline assignment: CDR1 MDHEN and CDR2 SYDVKM. Germline trimming cut 5 bases from V and 4 bases from J; bases unmatched to any gene: 12. The CDR3 protein is CASSPRVGTGGLYEQYF. The CDR3 bases are TGTGCCAGCAGTCCTCGTGTAGGGACAGGGGGCCTTTACGAGCAGTACTTC.

This clone was seen a single time. The chain is built from TRBV18 and TRBJ2-1; D is uncertain. Germline V CDR1 and CDR2: KGHSH, LQKENI. This CDR3 spans 16 amino acids. The germline V and J ends were trimmed by 4 bases and 0 bases, with 13 bases remaining between them. CDR3 region: CASSQEFYGSYNEQFF. CDR3 bases: TGTGCCAGCTCACAAGAATTCTACGGCTCCTACAATGAGCAGTTCTTC.

This clone was found a few times. The chain joins TRBV19 to TRBJ2-7, with 9 bases fitting TRBD2. The CDR3 has 19 residues. Trimming cost V 3 bases and J 4 bases; bases outside gene matches: 19. CDR1 is LNHDA and CDR2 is SQIVND in the germline V gene (reference sequence). This CDR3 is CASSMSRLADQGPMYEQYF. The CDR3 bases are TGTGCCAGTAGTATGTCTAGACTAGCGGACCAGGGGCCTATGTACGAGCAGTACTTC.

The V call is TRBV30, the J call TRBJ2-1, with 7 bases that match TRBD1. V lost 7 bases and J lost 4; bases outside the gene matches: 7. The CDR3 has 13 residues. CDR1 GTSNPN and CDR2 SVGIG come from the germline V gene (reference sequence). The CDR3 reads CAYRTGVYNEQFF. CDR3 bases: TGTGCCTACCGGACAGGAGTTTACAATGAGCAGTTCTTC.

This sequence joins TRBV6-5 and TRBJ2-7; 9 nucleotides align to TRBD2. The CDR3 runs to 15 residues. Looked up from germline, CDR1 is MNHEY and CDR2 is SVGAGI. After removal of 7 bases from V and 2 bases from J, the junction contained 9 bases not matched to a gene. DNA of the CDR3: TGTGCCAGCACGCCAGCGGGGGGTACTACCTACGAGCAGTACTTC. The encoded protein is CASTPAGGTTYEQYF.